This T cell receptor beta chain appears in the sequencing data of a study of cytomegalovirus exposure and HLA in healthy donors. On the study more broadly: About 200 million T cells yielded over 90 million unique TCR beta sequences in earlier analysis.

This clone was seen a handful of times. Primers included in the PCR were 60 Vbeta and 13 Jbeta primers. Sequencing used immunoSEQ multiplex PCR; TCRdb keeps in-frame clones, though not all of them. The table shows over 150,000 clones, with around 80% occurring only once. V gave up 2 bases and J gave up 9 bases; unmatched junction bases: 9. Per the germline V gene, CDR1 is MNHEY and CDR2 is SVGAGI. The CDR3 is made up of 15 amino acids. The receptor comes from a man in his thirties or forties in good health and CMV-seropositive. Sequencing was performed on PBMCs. The chain combines TRBV6-5 with TRBJ2-7; 11 nucleotides align to TRBD1. CDR3 protein: CASSYGQGAGLGQYF. The CDR3 DNA is TGTGCCAGCAGTTACGGACAGGGGGCGGGCTTGGGGCAGTACTTC.